Here is one T cell receptor (beta chain) with its context. Its antigen remains unknown. The PCR was carried out with 60 Vbeta primers and 13 Jbeta primers. Using immunoSEQ multiplex PCR, the repertoire was profiled, and TCRdb retains in-frame clones only, with some absent. The table lists fewer than 150,000 clones, about 80% of them singletons. The sample originates from a study of cytomegalovirus exposure and HLA in healthy donors. Study at large: Ancestry clustering placed about 80% of approximately 370 genotyped donors in the Caucasian-associated cluster.

The CDR3 consists of 12 residues. Germline-derived CDR1 and CDR2 are SEHNR and FQNEAQ (reference sequence). Trimming took off 2 bases at V and 8 bases at J, with 9 bases between the two ends. Study-wide points: Some V segments (TRBV6-2 and TRBV6-3 among them) were excluded as indistinguishable. Testing in vitro showed a few CMV-associated chains specific for CMV antigens.

Sequencing used PBMCs. The gene calls are TRBV7-9 and TRBJ1-2; D call uncertain. This receptor was identified in a male donor in good health and CMV-seronegative. This CDR3 reads CASSLKYSGYTF. The CDR3 nucleotides are TGTGCCAGCAGCTTAAAATATTCGGGCTACACCTTC. Together with reference TRBV7-9 and TRBJ1-2, the CDR3 gives the full variable domain: DTGVSQNPRHKITKRGQNVTFRCDPISEHNRLYWYRQTLGQGPEFLTYFQNEAQLEKSRLLSDRFSAERPKGSFSTLEIQRTEQGDSAMYLCASSLKYSGYTFGSGTRLTVV.